Shown below are 14 T cell receptor beta chains from a single sample sequenced in a study of blood T cell repertoires in COVID-19. Clones were sequenced by immunoSEQ multiplex PCR, and TCRdb holds only the in-frame ones, with some missing. The data show 150,000 to 200,000 clones, about 85% seen once. The sequenced sample consisted of peripheral blood. The receptors were gathered from a man between 65 and 85 years old who had recovered from COVID-19.

The chain uses TRBV3-1 (or the pseudogene TRBV3-2) and TRBJ1-5; D unclear. Germline CDR1 LGHDT, CDR2 YNNKEL (reference sequence). This CDR3 is built from 13 residues. V shed 3 bases and J shed 4 bases, with 7 bases lying between them. CDR3 bases: TGTGCCAGCAGCCACGGCGGAAATCAGCCCCAGCATTTT. Translation: CASSHGGNQPQHF.

The CDR3 region is CASSPTSGYNEQFF. The CDR3 nucleotides read TGCGCCAGCAGCCCGACTAGCGGATACAATGAGCAGTTCTTC. J is TRBJ2-1 and V is TRBV5-1; 9 bases are shared with TRBD2. The germline gives CDR1 SGHRS, CDR2 YFSETQ. This CDR3 has 14 residues. The junction had 3 bases not matched to a gene; V was cut back by 4 bases and J by 4 bases.

CDR3 protein: CASGSGSGRLRDNEQFF. DNA of the CDR3: TGTGCCTCAGGATCTGGGAGCGGGAGGTTGAGGGACAATGAGCAGTTCTTC. The chain uses TRBV10-3 and TRBJ2-1, with TRBD2 identical over 9 bases. Trimming took 11 bases from V and 5 from J; bases not matched to a gene: 19. CDR3 size: 17 residues. Germline-derived CDR1 and CDR2 are ENHRY and SYGVKD.

The chain couples TRBV5-8 to TRBJ2-1; 9 bases align to TRBD2. This CDR3 is built from 18 residues. Germline CDR1 reads SGHTS; CDR2 reads YDEGEE. V was pared by 0 bases and J by 1 base, with 8 bases of the junction left unmatched. CDR3 loop: CASSLVLSSGKSYNEQFF. CDR3 nucleotides: TGTGCCAGCAGCTTGGTGCTGTCTAGCGGGAAATCCTACAATGAGCAGTTCTTC. Full variable domain (remainder filled in from reference TRBV5-8 and TRBJ2-1): EAGVTQSPTHLIKTRGQQATLRCSPISGHTSVYWYQQALGLGLQFLLWYDEGEERNRGNFPPRFSGRQFPNYSSELNVNALELEDSALYLCASSLVLSSGKSYNEQFFGPGTRLTVL.

V gene TRBV2 combines with J gene TRBJ2-7; D gene ambiguous. Trimming left V 2 bases short and J 1 base short, with 12 bases between. The CDR3 is 15 amino acids. Germline assignment: CDR1 SNHLY and CDR2 FYNNEI. The CDR3 protein is CASSESLQISYEQYF. The CDR3 bases are TGTGCCAGCAGTGAATCTTTGCAGATATCCTACGAGCAGTACTTC. The full variable domain, with the rest looked up from reference TRBV2 and TRBJ2-7, is EPEVTQTPSHQVTQMGQEVILRCVPISNHLYFYWYRQILGQKVEFLVSFYNNEISEKSEIFDDQFSVERPDGSNFTLKIRSTKLEDSAMYFCASSESLQISYEQYFGPGTRLTVT.

The V gene is TRBV5-4, the J gene TRBJ2-3, with 11 bases matching TRBD2. V lost 4 bases, J lost 2 bases, and 6 bases stayed unmatched. The CDR3 runs 16 residues. CDR1 is SGHNT, CDR2 YYREEE, per germline (reference sequence). The CDR3 region is CASSTRLAGPTDTQYF. The CDR3 DNA is TGTGCCAGCAGCACCCGACTAGCGGGGCCCACAGATACGCAGTATTTT. The full variable domain, in which reference TRBV5-4 and TRBJ2-3 provide the parts outside the CDR3, is ETGVTQSPTHLIKTRGQQVTLRCSSQSGHNTVSWYQQALGQGPQFIFQYYREEENGRGNFPPRFSGLQFPNYSSELNVNALELDDSALYLCASSTRLAGPTDTQYFGPGTRLTVL.

This chain connects TRBV19 to TRBJ2-6, with 8 bases identical to TRBD2. V lost 5 bases to trimming and J lost 3 bases; unmatched junction nucleotides: 9. This CDR3 region has 17 residues. The germline V gene encodes CDR1 LNHDA and CDR2 SQIVND (reference sequence). CDR3 region: CASSDMSGGGGANVLTF. CDR3 in DNA: TGTGCCAGTAGTGATATGAGCGGGGGTGGTGGGGCCAACGTCCTGACTTTC.

The chain recombines TRBV7-2 with TRBJ1-4; the D is unclear. Germline-derived CDR1 and CDR2 are SGHTA and FQGNSA. This CDR3 contains 15 residues. Trimming removed 5 bases at V and 2 bases at J, with 12 bases between. The CDR3 region is CASSPRSGTNEKLFF. The CDR3 DNA sequence: TGTGCCAGCAGCCCTCGGAGCGGCACTAATGAAAAACTGTTTTTT.

The V and J genes are TRBV2 and TRBJ1-4; D gene ambiguous. Germline lookup yields CDR1 SNHLY and CDR2 FYNNEI. The CDR3 contains 14 residues. V was trimmed by 7 bases and J by 2 bases, leaving 11 bases between them. In DNA form, the CDR3 reads TGTGCCAGCACTCCCCAGGATACTAATGAAAAACTGTTTTTT. It translates to CASTPQDTNEKLFF.

The rearrangement joins TRBV28 to TRBJ1-5, with D possibly TRBD1 on 5 matching bases. The V end lost 2 bases, the J end lost 6 bases, and 11 bases lay between the germline ends. Germline V gene lookup returns CDR1 MDHEN and CDR2 SYDVKM. The CDR3 totals 14 residues. The CDR3 DNA follows: TGTGCCAGCAGTTTAGGCAGGGAGGTTCAGCCCCAGCATTTT. It yields the protein CASSLGREVQPQHF.

V gene TRBV18 combines with J gene TRBJ2-7; no reliable D call. The CDR3 has 14 residues. CDR1 KGHSH and CDR2 LQKENI come from the germline V gene. Deletions cut 3 bases from V and 3 bases from J, with 12 bases between. CDR3 sequence reads: CASSPNYGIYEQYF. DNA for the CDR3: TGTGCCAGCTCACCTAACTATGGCATCTACGAGCAGTACTTC.

The CDR3 DNA follows: TGTGCCAGCAGCCAAGTGACAGGGCTGAACACTGAAGCTTTCTTT. Protein: CASSQVTGLNTEAFF. J is TRBJ1-1 and V is TRBV3-1 (or the pseudogene TRBV3-2); 7 positions match TRBD1. The germline gives CDR1 LGHDT, CDR2 YNNKEL (reference sequence). The CDR3 sequence is 15 residues long. V lost 1 base and J lost 0; bases outside the gene matches: 2.

The sample holds a few counts of this clone. The chain recombines TRBV7-8 with TRBJ2-1; TRBD2 agrees at 13 bases. V lost 5 bases and J lost 6; bases outside the gene matches: 16. CDR1 is SGHVS, CDR2 FQNEAQ, per germline. This CDR3 spans 19 amino acids. DNA for the CDR3: TGTGCCAGCAGCCAAAAACTAGCGGGAGGGCCGTTGGGCCTCAATGAGCAGTTCTTC. Amino acids: CASSQKLAGGPLGLNEQFF.

This chain uses TRBV10-1 with TRBJ2-3, with TRBD1 as a possible D gene (6 bases). Germline values: CDR1 WNHNN, CDR2 SYGVQD (reference sequence). The germline V and J ends were trimmed by 3 bases and 1 base, with 11 bases remaining between them. There are 15 residues in the CDR3. The CDR3 DNA is TGCGCCAGCAGTGATCGGGGACACCGCACAGATACGCAGTATTTT. Encoded protein: CASSDRGHRTDTQYF.